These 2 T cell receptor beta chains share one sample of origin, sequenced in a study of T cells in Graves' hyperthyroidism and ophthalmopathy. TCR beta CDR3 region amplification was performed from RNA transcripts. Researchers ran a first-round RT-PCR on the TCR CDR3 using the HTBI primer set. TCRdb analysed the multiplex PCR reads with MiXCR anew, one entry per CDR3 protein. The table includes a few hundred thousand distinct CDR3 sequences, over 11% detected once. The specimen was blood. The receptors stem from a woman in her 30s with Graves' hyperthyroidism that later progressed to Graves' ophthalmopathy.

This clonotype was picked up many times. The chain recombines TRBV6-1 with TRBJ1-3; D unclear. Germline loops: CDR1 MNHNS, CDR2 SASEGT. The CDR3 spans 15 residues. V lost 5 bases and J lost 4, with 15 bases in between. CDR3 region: CASSRSWLIGNTIYF. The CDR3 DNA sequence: TGTGCCAGCAGTCGCAGCTGGCTAATAGGAAACACCATATATTTT.

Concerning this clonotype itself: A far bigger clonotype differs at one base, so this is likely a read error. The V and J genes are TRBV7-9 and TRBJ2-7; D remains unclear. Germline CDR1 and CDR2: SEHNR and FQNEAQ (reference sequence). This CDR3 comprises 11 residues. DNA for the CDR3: TGTGCCAGCAGCCCTAACTACGAGCGGTACTTC. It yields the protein CASSPNYERYF.